These 4 T cell receptor beta chains originate from one sample sequenced in a study of T cell changes during pregnancy in multiple sclerosis. The table came from immunoSEQ multiplex PCR; TCRdb's copy has only in-frame clones and leaves some out. The repertoire consists of about 55,000 clones, with around 90% occurring once and the leading ten covering approximately 0.58%. Sequencing was performed on CD4+ T cells from peripheral blood mononuclear cells, taken in the first trimester of pregnancy. The receptors derive from a female donor with multiple sclerosis, enrolled in a pregnancy study.

This clone has a handful of counts. The V gene is TRBV2, the J gene TRBJ1-6, with D maybe TRBD1 (6 bases). Looked up from germline, CDR1 is SNHLY and CDR2 is FYNNEI. The V end lost 6 bases, the J end lost 5 bases, and 11 bases lay between the germline ends. The CDR3 totals 14 residues. CDR3 nucleotides: TGTGCCAGCAGCTGGACAGACAATAATTCACCCCTCCACTTT. The encoded protein is CASSWTDNNSPLHF.

The table lists this clone with a count of one. The chain couples TRBV27 to TRBJ1-5, with D possibly matching TRBD1 (5 bases). Deletions cut 2 bases from V and 11 bases from J, with 19 bases between. CDR1 is MNHEY, CDR2 SMNVEV, per germline (reference sequence). The CDR3 totals 15 residues. The CDR3 protein is CASSLQGRDRGAQHF. CDR3 DNA: TGTGCCAGCAGTTTACAAGGGAGGGACCGTGGAGCCCAGCATTTT.

This clone was seen only once. V gene TRBV7-6 combines with J gene TRBJ1-4, with TRBD1 identical over 7 bases. V shed 5 bases and J 5 bases; nucleotides not matched to a gene: 8. Germline-derived CDR1 and CDR2 are SGHVS and FNYEAQ. The CDR3 spans 15 residues. In nucleotides, the CDR3 is TGTGCCAGCAGCCTACAAAAGACAGGGAATGAAAAACTGTTTTTT. It translates to CASSLQKTGNEKLFF.

The chain employs TRBV5-4 and TRBJ2-1; D possibly corresponds to TRBD2 (5 bases). This CDR3 has 13 amino acids. V lost 2 bases and J 7 bases, leaving 10 bases between the germline ends. The germline gives CDR1 SGHNT, CDR2 YYREEE (reference sequence). Written as DNA, the CDR3 is TGTGCCAGCAGCTTCGCCGGGGAGAATGAGCAGTTCTTC. As protein: CASSFAGENEQFF. The full variable domain, with the rest looked up from reference TRBV5-4 and TRBJ2-1, is ETGVTQSPTHLIKTRGQQVTLRCSSQSGHNTVSWYQQALGQGPQFIFQYYREEENGRGNFPPRFSGLQFPNYSSELNVNALELDDSALYLCASSFAGENEQFFGPGTRLTVL.